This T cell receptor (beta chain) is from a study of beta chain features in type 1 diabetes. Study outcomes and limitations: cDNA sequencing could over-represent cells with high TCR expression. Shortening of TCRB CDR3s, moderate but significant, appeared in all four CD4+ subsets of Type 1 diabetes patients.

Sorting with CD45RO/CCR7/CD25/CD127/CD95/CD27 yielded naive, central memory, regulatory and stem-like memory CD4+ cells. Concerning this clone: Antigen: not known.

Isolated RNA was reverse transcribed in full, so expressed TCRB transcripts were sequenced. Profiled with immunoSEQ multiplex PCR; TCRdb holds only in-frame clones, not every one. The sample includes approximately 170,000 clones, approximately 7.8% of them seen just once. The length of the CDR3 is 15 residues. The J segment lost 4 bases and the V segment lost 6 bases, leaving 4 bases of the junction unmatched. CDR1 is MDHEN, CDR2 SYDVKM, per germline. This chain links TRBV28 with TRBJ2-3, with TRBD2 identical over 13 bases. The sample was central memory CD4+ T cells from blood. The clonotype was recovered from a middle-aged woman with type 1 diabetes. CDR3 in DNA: TGTGCCAGCAGGCAGACTAGCGGGAGGTCAGATACGCAGTATTTT. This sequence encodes CASRQTSGRSDTQYF.